Sequencing of this T cell receptor (beta chain) was carried out in a study of metastatic and nonmetastatic thyroid tumors (dated by TCRdb to about 2020). Regarding the research as a whole: The researchers compared repertoires between peripheral blood samples and tumor or nodule tissue samples from patients with malignant or benign thyroid disease.

Points the paper makes about the study in general: In both blood and tumor samples, malignant tumors were reported to have significantly higher TCR beta diversity than benign nodules.

Library preparation used PCR. The sample was run on an Illumina HiSeq 4000. The TCR beta-chain CDR3 region of each patient was profiled by high-throughput sequencing. The authors' analysis ran thus. CDR3 differences across clinicopathological groups were used to build a classifier for discriminating distant-metastatic papillary thyroid cancer patients. Repertoire diversity was assessed with the Shannon index, and tumor-blood repertoire similarity with the Morisita-Horn index. TCRdb ran its own pipeline on the public reads, namely fastp trimming at Q25 and MiXCR clone calling, and kept in-frame beta chains. The V and J calls follow TCRdb's processing rather than the paper's. The sample data list 7,000 to 8,000 clones, and around 28% of these were observed just once. Approximately 40% of the sample belongs to the ten largest clones. Before undergoing thyroid surgery, none of the patients had been given any kind of treatment. The study retrospectively analysed patient clinical samples collected from the early 2010s to the late 2010s using T-cell receptor beta sequencing.

About this clone itself: It lacks a known antigen. It has no much larger one-base neighbor in the sample; base qualities were not kept.

Material for sequencing was tumor tissue. The clonotype comes from a male donor with papillary thyroid cancer or a benign thyroid nodule (not recorded which). Some clones in this sample may be carry-over from other donors' samples.

The CDR3 corresponds to CSALDSSGANVLTF. In nucleotide form, the sequence is TGCAGTGCTCTCGACAGCTCTGGGGCCAACGTCCTGACTTTC. The chain links TRBV20-1 with TRBJ2-6; matching of 5 bases hints at TRBD1 as the D gene. The trim is 5 bases for V and 0 bases for J, with a gap of 8 bases between the germline ends. The CDR3 has 14 amino acids, counting the end cysteine and phenylalanine. Only the CDR3 DNA is retained, 42 bases long and in frame from the first base. Sequences DFQATT (CDR1) and SNEGSKA (CDR2) are obtained from the germline V gene (reference sequence).